Below, 18 T cell receptor beta chains from the same sample are listed, as sequenced in a study of control samples from healthy donors and cancer patients. The method was immunoSEQ multiplex PCR; TCRdb's version includes in-frame clones alone and lacks a portion of them. The data hold about 140,000 clones, with about 90% observed a single time. Sequencing was performed on blood. The receptors shown here come from a man aged 18 to 30 in good health.

The chain joins TRBV20-1 to TRBJ2-3; no definite D call. The germline V gene encodes CDR1 DFQATT and CDR2 SNEGSKA (reference sequence). This CDR3 contains 13 residues. V was shortened by 4 bases and J by 0 bases, with 8 bases between the two germline ends. The CDR3: CSATDSSTDTQYF. The CDR3 DNA reads as TGCAGTGCTACTGATTCTAGCACAGATACGCAGTATTTT.

CDR3 amino acids: CASSFLGSSPGELFF. The CDR3 DNA is TGCGCCAGCAGCTTCCTGGGATCTTCCCCCGGGGAGCTGTTTTTT. The V call is TRBV5-1, the J call TRBJ2-2; D uncertain. The V gene lost 2 bases and the J gene lost 6 bases, with 14 bases spanning the gap. CDR1 SGHRS and CDR2 YFSETQ come from the germline V gene. CDR3 length equals 15 residues.

This sequence joins TRBV7-7 and TRBJ1-2; D gene uncertain. The CDR3 is 14 residues long. Trimming left V 1 base short and J 4 bases short, with 10 bases between. Germline values: CDR1 SSHAT, CDR2 FNYEAQ (reference sequence). Written as DNA, the CDR3 is TGTGCCAGCAGCTTAGGGCAGGACGGCTATGGCTACACCTTC. The encoded protein is CASSLGQDGYGYTF.

The chain combines TRBV5-1 with TRBJ1-3; 9 bases align to TRBD1. This CDR3 comprises 16 residues. V was clipped by 3 bases and J by 2 bases; unmatched bases: 6. The germline V gene encodes CDR1 SGHRS and CDR2 YFSETQ. The CDR3 coding sequence is TGCGCCAGCAGCTGGGGACAGGGAAACCCTGGAAACACCATATATTTT. Its protein product is CASSWGQGNPGNTIYF.

J is TRBJ2-5 and V is TRBV18; 10 positions agree with TRBD1. CDR1 KGHSH and CDR2 LQKENI come from the germline V gene. The CDR3 has 16 residues. J was trimmed by 5 bases and V by 2 bases; bases with no gene match: 8. The CDR3 region is CASSPRGTGAVETQYF. The CDR3 nucleotides are TGTGCCAGCTCACCAAGGGGGACAGGGGCAGTGGAGACCCAGTACTTC.

The CDR3 here is CASSQEGFNYGYTF. The CDR3 DNA is TGCGCCAGCAGCCAAGAGGGCTTTAACTATGGCTACACCTTC. V and J are TRBV4-1 and TRBJ1-2, with unresolved D. V lost 0 bases and J 1 base, leaving 6 bases between the germline ends. The CDR3 is 14 amino acids. The V gene's germline CDR1 is MGHRA and CDR2 YSYEKL.

The chain couples TRBV6-5 to TRBJ1-6; 7 bases align to TRBD1. The germline gives CDR1 MNHEY, CDR2 SVGAGI. This CDR3 has 15 residues. The V gene end was trimmed by 0 bases and the J gene end by 13 bases; junction bases not matched to a gene: 9. The CDR3 is CASSYSTRGLGPLHF. The CDR3 DNA is TGTGCCAGCAGTTACTCGACCAGGGGGTTGGGGCCCCTCCACTTT.

J is TRBJ1-1 and V is TRBV7-9; D is uncertain. V dropped 3 bases and J dropped 4 bases, with 6 bases sitting between them. Germline V gene sequence: CDR1 SEHNR, CDR2 FQNEAQ (reference sequence). CDR3 length: 12 residues. CDR3 residues: CASSLGVTEAFF. The DNA for the CDR3 is TGTGCCAGCAGCTTGGGTGTCACTGAAGCTTTCTTT.

The rearrangement uses TRBV5-1 and TRBJ2-2, with TRBD2 matching over 8 bases. Germline trimming cut 2 bases from V and 7 bases from J; bases unmatched to any gene: 13. This CDR3 is built from 17 residues. Germline CDR1 is SGHRS and CDR2 is YFSETQ. This chain's CDR3 is CASSLRPTSGGVGELFF. The CDR3 DNA reads TGCGCCAGCAGCTTACGCCCTACGAGCGGGGGAGTCGGGGAGCTGTTTTTT.

For the CDR3, the DNA is TGTGCCAGCAGTGAAAATTGGGACAGCACCACTGAAGCTTTCTTT. It translates to CASSENWDSTTEAFF. The V and J genes are TRBV6-1 and TRBJ1-1, with TRBD1 identical over 7 bases. Per germline, CDR1 MNHNS and CDR2 SASEGT. The CDR3 extends over 15 amino acids. V gave up 2 bases and J gave up 4 bases; unmatched junction bases: 7.

V gene TRBV4-1 combines with J gene TRBJ1-5, with D possibly being TRBD1 (5 bases). Germline lookup yields CDR1 MGHRA and CDR2 YSYEKL. This CDR3 region has 16 residues. V dropped 4 bases and J dropped 4 bases, with 17 bases sitting between them. CDR3 bases: TGCGCCAGCAGCCTTACGCAGGGAGGATCGAATCAGCCCCAGCATTTT. Protein: CASSLTQGGSNQPQHF.

V usage is TRBV29-1 and J usage is TRBJ1-2, with 8 bases fitting TRBD1. Looked up from germline, CDR1 is SQVTM and CDR2 is ANQGSEA. The CDR3 runs 14 residues. V lost 0 bases, J lost 4 bases, and 4 bases stayed unmatched. The CDR3 region has the DNA TGCAGCGTTGAAGATCAGGGGGCCGGCTATGGCTACACCTTC. It is translated as CSVEDQGAGYGYTF.

This chain links TRBV5-1 with TRBJ1-2, with 9 bases that match TRBD1. After removal of 0 bases from V and 2 bases from J, the junction contained 2 bases not matched to a gene. Germline V gene data show CDR1 as SGHRS and CDR2 as YFSETQ. The CDR3 is 15 amino acids. CDR3 bases: TGCGCCAGCAGCTTGGAGGGGACAGGGAACTATGGCTACACCTTC. It translates to CASSLEGTGNYGYTF.

The V and J genes are TRBV3-1 (or the pseudogene TRBV3-2) and TRBJ2-1; 10 positions agree with TRBD2. Germline V gene sequence: CDR1 LGHDT, CDR2 YNNKEL (reference sequence). The V and J ends lost 4 bases and 8 bases, in that order; junction bases with no gene match: 11. This CDR3 is built from 16 residues. The CDR3 loop is CASSPHPAAGGYEQFF. The CDR3, as DNA: TGTGCCAGCAGCCCCCACCCGGCAGCGGGGGGGTATGAGCAGTTCTTC.

This sequence joins TRBV5-1 and TRBJ1-1, with unresolved D. CDR3 length equals 15 residues. V was clipped by 4 bases and J by 0 bases, with 13 bases between them. Germline lookup yields CDR1 SGHRS and CDR2 YFSETQ. For the CDR3, the DNA is TGCGCCAGCAGCCCTACCTTGGCTCTGAACACTGAAGCTTTCTTT. It translates to CASSPTLALNTEAFF.

The chain links TRBV28 to TRBJ2-7, with 9 bases lining up with TRBD1. The CDR3 extends over 15 amino acids. J lost 5 bases, V lost 6 bases, and 11 bases had no gene match. Per germline, CDR1 MDHEN and CDR2 SYDVKM. The CDR3 DNA reads as TGTGCCAGCAGCCCTTGGGACAGGGAACTGGACGAGCAGTACTTC. Translated, it gives CASSPWDRELDEQYF.

V gene TRBV18 combines with J gene TRBJ2-6, with 7 bases lining up with TRBD1. The V segment lost 6 bases and the J segment 1 base; nucleotides outside the gene matches: 6. Germline lookup yields CDR1 KGHSH and CDR2 LQKENI. The CDR3 loop spans 16 amino acids. CDR3 sequence: CASSQEGASGANVLTF. CDR3 nucleotides: TGTGCCAGCTCCCAAGAGGGGGCGTCTGGGGCCAACGTCCTGACTTTC.

The V gene is TRBV10-2, the J gene TRBJ1-2; weak D call: TRBD1 (5 bases). The CDR3 loop spans 14 amino acids. V shed 3 bases and J shed 2 bases, with 10 bases lying between them. Germline values: CDR1 WSHSY, CDR2 SAAADI. CDR3 sequence: CASSERGLNYGYTF. The CDR3 DNA reads as TGCGCCAGCAGTGAAAGGGGTTTGAACTATGGCTACACCTTC.